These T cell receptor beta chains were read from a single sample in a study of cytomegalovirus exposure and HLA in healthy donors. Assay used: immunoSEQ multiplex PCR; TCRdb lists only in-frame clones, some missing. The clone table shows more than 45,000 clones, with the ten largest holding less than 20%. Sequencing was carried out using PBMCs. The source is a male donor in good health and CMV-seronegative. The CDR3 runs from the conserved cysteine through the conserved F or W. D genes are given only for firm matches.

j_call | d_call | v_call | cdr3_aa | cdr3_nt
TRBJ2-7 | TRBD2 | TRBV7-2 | CASSLSGGVLMGQYF | TGTGCCAGCAGCCTTAGCGGGGGGGTCCTGATGGGGCAGTACTTC
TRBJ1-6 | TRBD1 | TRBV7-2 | CASSTTGTAYNSPLHF | TGTGCCAGCAGCACCACCGGGACAGCCTATAATTCACCCCTCCACTTT
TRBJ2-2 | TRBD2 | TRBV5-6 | CASSFGLAANTGELFF | TGTGCCAGCAGCTTCGGACTAGCTGCGAACACCGGGGAGCTGTTTTTT
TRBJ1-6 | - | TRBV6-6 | CASTPSGGSYNSPLHF | TGTGCCAGCACTCCATCCGGGGGCTCCTATAATTCACCCCTCCACTTT
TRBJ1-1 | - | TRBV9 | CASSVGAGTEAFF | TGTGCCAGCAGCGTAGGGGCTGGCACTGAAGCTTTCTTT
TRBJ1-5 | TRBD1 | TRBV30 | CAWSSGTGEVGNQPQHF | TGTGCCTGGAGTTCCGGGACAGGGGAAGTGGGCAATCAGCCCCAGCATTTT
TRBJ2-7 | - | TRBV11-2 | CASSLDLLRGNYEQYF | TGTGCCAGCAGCTTAGATCTCCTACGGGGGAACTACGAGCAGTACTTC
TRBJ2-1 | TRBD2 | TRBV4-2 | CASSQKTGTSGVDEQFF | TGTGCCAGCAGCCAAAAGACCGGGACTAGCGGGGTCGATGAGCAGTTCTTC
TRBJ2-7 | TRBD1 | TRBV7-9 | CASSPWDRVYEQYF | TGTGCCAGCAGCCCGTGGGACAGGGTTTACGAGCAGTACTTC
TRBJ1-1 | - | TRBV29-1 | CSGLVNRDTEAFF | TGCAGCGGACTCGTGAACCGGGACACTGAAGCTTTCTTT
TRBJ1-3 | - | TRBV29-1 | CSVGGGASGNTIYF | TGCAGCGTTGGGGGGGGAGCCTCTGGAAACACCATATATTTT
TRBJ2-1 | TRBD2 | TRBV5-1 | CASSTTSGGAAEQFF | TGCGCCAGCAGCACGACTAGCGGGGGGGCCGCTGAGCAGTTCTTC
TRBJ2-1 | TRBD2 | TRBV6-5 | CASSGGGSSYNEQFF | TGTGCCAGCAGTGGCGGGGGTAGCTCCTACAATGAGCAGTTCTTC
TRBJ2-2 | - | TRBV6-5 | CASNSGHFNTGELFF | TGTGCCAGCAATTCGGGACACTTTAACACCGGGGAGCTGTTTTTT
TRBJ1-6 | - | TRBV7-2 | CASSQNYNSPLHF | TGTGCCAGCAGCCAAAACTATAATTCACCCCTCCACTTT
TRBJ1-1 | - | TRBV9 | CASSVFKNTEAFF | TGTGCCAGCAGCGTTTTCAAGAACACTGAAGCTTTCTTT
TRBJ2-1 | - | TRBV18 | CASSPQGSYNEQFF | TGTGCCAGCTCACCCCAGGGCTCCTACAATGAGCAGTTCTTC
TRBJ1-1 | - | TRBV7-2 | CASSSILALSEAFF | TGTGCCAGCAGCTCCATTTTAGCCCTAAGTGAAGCTTTCTTT
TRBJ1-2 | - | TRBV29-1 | CSVDRATNYGYTF | TGCAGCGTTGACAGGGCGACAAACTATGGCTACACCTTC
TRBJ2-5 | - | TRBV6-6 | CASSYMETQYF | TGTGCCAGCAGTTATATGGAGACCCAGTACTTC
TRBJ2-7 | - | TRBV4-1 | CASRQLAESSYEQYF | TGCGCCAGCAGGCAATTGGCAGAATCCTCCTACGAGCAGTACTTC
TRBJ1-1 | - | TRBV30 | CAWRVMLIGTMNTEAFF | TGTGCCTGGAGGGTCATGCTAATTGGGACAATGAACACTGAAGCTTTCTTT
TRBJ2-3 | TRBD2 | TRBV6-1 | CASSEASGGPDTQYF | TGTGCCAGCAGTGAAGCTAGCGGGGGGCCAGATACGCAGTATTTT
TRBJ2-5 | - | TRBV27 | CASSPRTNQETQYF | TGTGCCAGCAGTCCGCGGACAAATCAAGAGACCCAGTACTTC
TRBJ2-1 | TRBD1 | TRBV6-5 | CASTAPGQGVDEQFF | TGTGCCAGCACCGCCCCGGGACAGGGGGTAGATGAGCAGTTCTTC
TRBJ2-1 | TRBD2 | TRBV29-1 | CSVSPPTSGDYNEQFF | TGCAGCGTCTCGCCCCCGACTAGCGGGGACTACAATGAGCAGTTCTTC
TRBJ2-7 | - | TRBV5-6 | CASSPLDRGGDEQYF | TGTGCCAGCAGCCCCCTTGACAGGGGAGGGGACGAGCAGTACTTC
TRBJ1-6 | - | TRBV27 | CASRRLESSYNSPLHF | TGTGCCAGCAGACGACTGGAGAGCTCCTATAATTCACCCCTCCACTTT
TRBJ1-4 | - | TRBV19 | CASSTDSSTNEKLFF | TGTGCCAGTAGTACTGACAGTTCAACTAATGAAAAACTGTTTTTT
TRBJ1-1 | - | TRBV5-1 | CASRQNQYTEAFF | TGCGCCAGCAGACAGAATCAATACACTGAAGCTTTCTTT
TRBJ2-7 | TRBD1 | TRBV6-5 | CASSYPGTGTYEQYF | TGTGCCAGCAGTTACCCCGGGACAGGGACTTACGAGCAGTACTTC
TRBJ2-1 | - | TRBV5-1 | CASRRTESSYNEQFF | TGCGCCAGCAGACGGACTGAAAGCTCCTACAATGAGCAGTTCTTC
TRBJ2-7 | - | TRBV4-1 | CASSQAAGRNHEQYF | TGCGCCAGCAGCCAAGCCGCGGGCCGTAATCACGAGCAGTACTTC
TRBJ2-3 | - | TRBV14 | CASSFLRGTQYF | TGTGCCAGCAGCTTCCTCCGAGGTACGCAGTATTTT
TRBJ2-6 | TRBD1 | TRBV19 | CASSHRGQRSGANVLTF | TGTGCCAGTAGCCACAGGGGCCAACGCTCTGGGGCCAACGTCCTGACTTTC
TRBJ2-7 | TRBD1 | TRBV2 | CASTRDREKDEQYF | TGTGCCAGCACCAGGGACAGGGAAAAAGACGAGCAGTACTTC
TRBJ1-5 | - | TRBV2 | CASSETRTDNQPQHF | TGTGCCAGCAGTGAGACAAGGACAGACAATCAGCCCCAGCATTTT
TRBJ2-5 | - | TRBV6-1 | CASSEGPTGGETQYF | TGTGCCAGCAGTGAGGGCCCAACAGGAGGGGAGACCCAGTACTTC
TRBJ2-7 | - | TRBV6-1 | CASSENDRRVSDEQYF | TGTGCCAGCAGTGAAAACGACAGGCGGGTAAGCGACGAGCAGTACTTC
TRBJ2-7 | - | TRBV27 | CASSLQATSREQYF | TGTGCCAGCAGTTTACAAGCGACCTCTCGCGAGCAGTACTTC
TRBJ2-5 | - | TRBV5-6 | CASSLLRQGSKETQYF | TGTGCCAGCAGCTTGTTACGGCAGGGAAGTAAAGAGACCCAGTACTTC
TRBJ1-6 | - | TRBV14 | CASSQEGALGSPLHF | TGTGCCAGCAGCCAAGAAGGGGCCTTGGGTTCACCCCTCCACTTT
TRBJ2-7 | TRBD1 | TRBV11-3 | CASSLGGQGYEQYF | TGTGCCAGCAGCTTAGGTGGACAGGGCTACGAGCAGTACTTC
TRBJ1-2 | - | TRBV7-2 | CASSYSGEAYGYTF | TGTGCCAGCAGCTACTCCGGGGAAGCCTATGGCTACACCTTC
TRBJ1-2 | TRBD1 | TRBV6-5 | CASSPTGRNGYTF | TGTGCCAGCAGTCCGACAGGGAGAAATGGCTACACCTTC